This TCR beta chain was profiled in a study of blood T cells in healthy people across ages. Study in general: Template switching retrieved approximately one barcoded beta molecule for each two T cells. The study's findings and limits: Strongly correlated with naive T cell percentage was TCR beta diversity. Nothing was known about donor CMV status, and this possibly confounded expanded clonotype changes.

The CDR3 is made up of 14 amino acids. Germline V gene data show CDR1 as MNHNS and CDR2 as SASEGT. V lost 4 bases and J 10 bases, leaving 14 bases between the germline ends. On this clonotype: Its antigen remains unidentified.

The donors, all healthy, were Caucasians living in Russia, aged about 6 to 95. Sample-barcoded 5' priming and a J-beta primer mix drove a second PCR of about 6 to 11 cycles. In TCRdb, the 5' RACE reads were re-called with MiXCR into one record per CDR3 protein. This repertoire shows approximately 690,000 distinct CDR3 sequences, roughly three fifths found once; its top ten account for 30% to 45%. The chain combines TRBV6-1 with TRBJ1-6; D unclear. The receptor was isolated from a man in his sixties in good health. The sequencing input was blood. The CDR3 nucleotides are TGTGCCAGCAGTGTGGGCCGAGCTATATCACCCCTCCACTTT. Translation gives CASSVGRAISPLHF.